This T cell receptor beta chain derives from a study of post-analysis software for immune sequencing data. General study points: Compared with controls, patients had more of about 5 TRBV segments, including TRBV5-6, TRBV5-1 and TRBV20-1.

The V and J ends lost 3 bases and 2 bases respectively, with 14 bases between them. The CDR3 is 16 amino acids. Germline CDR1 KGHSH, CDR2 LQKENI. A few counts support this clonotype. Its antigen is not identified. cDNA libraries of TCR beta carried unique molecular identifiers. Using its own MiXCR run on the PCR reads, TCRdb lists one record per CDR3 protein. The sample consists of over 700,000 distinct CDR3 sequences, roughly 27% of them appearing once. The chain uses TRBV18 and TRBJ1-5; D is undetermined. The TCR originated in a girl aged 5-17 years with multiple sclerosis. The sample comprised blood. The CDR3 DNA reads as TGTGCCAGCTCACCCCAAGGCCTGAACGGCAATCAGCCCCAGCATTTT. Protein product: CASSPQGLNGNQPQHF.